This TCR beta chain was documented in a study of T cell changes during pregnancy in multiple sclerosis. Clones were sequenced by immunoSEQ multiplex PCR, and TCRdb holds only the in-frame ones, with some missing. Seen here are about 60,000 clones, approximately 95% observed once, and the top ten hold 2.5% to 4%. Sequencing used CD8+ T cells from peripheral blood mononuclear cells, obtained in the second trimester of pregnancy. This TCR came from a female donor with multiple sclerosis, enrolled in a pregnancy study.

CDR3 sequence reads: CASSFYLAGGTGELFF. The CDR3 coding sequence is TGCGCCAGCAGCTTTTATTTAGCGGGAGGCACCGGGGAGCTGTTTTTT. V is TRBV5-1 and J is TRBJ2-2; 10 bases are a match to TRBD2. This CDR3 is 16 amino acids long. Per the germline V gene, CDR1 is SGHRS and CDR2 is YFSETQ. V gave up 2 bases and J gave up 4 bases; unmatched junction bases: 5.